This T cell receptor beta chain was retrieved from a study of T-cell reconstitution after alpha-beta-depleted transplantation in children. TCRbeta library preparation incorporated unique molecular identifiers. TCRdb re-called the PCR reads through MiXCR, storing one row per CDR3 protein. The sample consists of hundreds of thousands of distinct CDR3 sequences, around 13% of them appearing once. Germline V CDR1 and CDR2: MGHDK, SYGVNS. This CDR3 is 14 amino acids long. The V and J ends lost 0 bases and 0 bases respectively, with 6 bases between them. The rearrangement links TRBV25-1 to TRBJ2-7; D unclear. This TCR derives from a human donor who donated a stem cell graft to a child with combined immunodeficiency. The source was PBMCs from the stem cell graft donor, collected from the stem cell graft. The CDR3 sequence is CASSEYFHSYEQYF. The CDR3 DNA reads as TGTGCCAGCAGTGAATATTTCCACTCCTACGAGCAGTACTTC.